Detailed here is one TCR beta chain. This sample is part of a study of T cell responses to AZD1222 COVID-19 vaccine. The CDR3 spans 15 residues. V lost 3 bases and J lost 8, with 16 bases in between. CDR1 is MNHEY and CDR2 is SMNVEV in the germline V gene (reference sequence). Produced via immunoSEQ multiplex PCR; TCRdb's table is partial and in-frame only. This sample yields 75,000 to 95,000 clones, of which more than 70% are seen a single time; about 5.2% belongs to the top ten. This receptor was taken from an adult who received the AZD1222 COVID-19 vaccine. The gene calls are TRBV27 and TRBJ1-4; tentative D call: TRBD1 (6 bases). The sequencing used peripheral blood, collected 28 days after the second AZD1222 dose. This CDR3 is CASSFLPAGDEKLFF. The DNA for the CDR3 is TGTGCCAGCAGTTTCCTCCCGGCAGGGGACGAAAAACTGTTTTTT.